The T cell receptor beta chain under discussion was sequenced for a study of T cell repertoires in cytomegalovirus infection. Study information: It was recently identified HLA-C-restricted and well-studied HLA-B-restricted CMV epitopes that the study used. Public TCR beta signatures were indicative of both CMV infection and a matching HLA type.

Study-level results: Pooled public TCR beta family frequency picked out CMV carriers with the relevant HLA. Across the ex vivo response, the dominant clonotypes were HLA-C-restricted CMV-specific TCR beta clonotypes.

From the reads, TCRdb called clonotypes with MiXCR, one entry per CDR3 protein. The profile shows about 770,000 distinct CDR3 sequences, 25% to 30% of them singletons. CDR3 length: 13 residues. The germline CDR1 and CDR2 sequences are SEHNR and FQNEAQ (reference sequence). Trimming took off 5 bases at V and 6 bases at J, with 14 bases between the two ends. To note about this clonotype: Its antigen is as yet unknown.

The TCR comes from a human donor in good health (CMV status not recorded). Some clones in this sample may be carry-over from other donors' samples. The sample was cultured CD8+ T cells from PBMCs, taken from culture after CMV antigen stimulation. The V and J genes are TRBV7-9 and TRBJ2-7; D is possibly TRBD1 (6 bases). As DNA, the CDR3 is TGTGCCAGCAGCCAGGGGCCGGGGCGCGAGCAGTACTTC. Amino acid sequence: CASSQGPGREQYF.